The source of this TCR beta chain is a study of blood T cell repertoires in COVID-19. The CDR3 extends over 13 amino acids. TCRdb keeps only in-frame clones here, not all; method: immunoSEQ multiplex PCR. The table records approximately 350,000 clones, approximately 86% of them present only once. The sequencing sample was made of peripheral blood. The receptor was derived from a woman aged 55-75 years with COVID-19, enrolled during active disease. The chain has TRBV21-1 and TRBJ1-2. TRBV21-1 is shown as a pseudogene. The CDR3 loop is CASSCCPHEGYTF. The CDR3 DNA reads as TGTGCCAGCAGCTGTTGTCCCCACGAGGGCTACACCTTC.